This T cell receptor (beta chain) came from a study of blood T cell repertoires in COVID-19 (dated by TCRdb to the early 2020s). Study-level background: Collaborator samples came from the United States, Italy and Spain and covered acute and convalescent phases of COVID-19. The prospective study material was composed of cDNA or gDNA derived from T cells, B-cell-depleted T cells, or PBMCs. The repertoires were released in a freely available public database intended as a resource for research on the immune response to SARS-CoV-2. Where HLA class I and class II types were available, the types were taken from metadata supplied by the sample provider, not from assay-based typing. Deeply sampled blood TCRbeta repertoires from subjects exposed to, actively infected with, or recovered from COVID-19 were included in the dataset. Nearly every sample came with metadata listing a de-identified subject ID, COVID-19 status, age in years and sex. The samples were drawn from two sources: the first 160 participants of the ongoing ImmuneRACE study, and 1,254 subjects contributed by 6 global collaborators.

Summary of the overall study and its limitations: The amount of clinical and demographic metadata varied by source and participant and was provided uncurated.

The immunoSEQ Assay, a bias-controlled multiplex PCR, was used to amplify TCRbeta CDR3 regions from genomic DNA. As for how the authors treated the data: The number of nucleated cells in each sample was estimated by amplification of reference gene primers within the assay. To quantify the absolute abundance of each unique TCRbeta CDR3 rearrangement, sequence reads were collapsed and filtered. Productive Simpson clonality was computed per sample as the square root of Simpson's diversity index over productive rearrangements. TCRdb took over this immuneACCESS table, retaining in-frame rearrangements with V and J assigned. Such tables are incomplete; in checked studies, under half of the missing clones stem from an unresolved V gene, and the remainder is unexplained. The V and J calls and clone size were taken over from that table, and D and trimming were inferred from the DNA. Within this sample are roughly 570,000 clones, with 85% to 90% of them counted one time only. The ten largest clones take up roughly 8% of the sample.

In Seattle, one collaborating source enrolled patients while the infection was active and tracked those patients longitudinally over the course of disease. Collaborating institutions collected whole blood in K2EDTA tubes following their own protocols. For TCRbeta analysis, collaborator samples were shipped as frozen whole blood, as isolated PBMCs, or as DNA extracted from either sample type. The cysteine opens and the phenylalanine closes a CDR3 of 18 amino acids. The only DNA kept is the CDR3, 54 bases in frame from the first base. In the germline V gene (reference sequence), CDR1 corresponds to SEHNR and CDR2 to FQNEAQ. Trimming removed 4 bases from V and 0 bases from J; the gene matches leave 12 bases unexplained. Of note for this clone: Its recognized antigen is unknown. One base away there is no much larger clone; base qualities are not given.

Recombination linked TRBV7-9 to TRBJ2-1; TRBD1 matches 7 bases in the middle. The receptor's source is a woman aged 45-60 years with COVID-19, enrolled during active disease. Specimen: peripheral blood. The sequenced DNA is TGTGCCAGCAGCTCTTATTTGGGGACAGCGAGCTCCTACAATGAGCAGTTCTTC. Its protein product is CASSSYLGTASSYNEQFF.